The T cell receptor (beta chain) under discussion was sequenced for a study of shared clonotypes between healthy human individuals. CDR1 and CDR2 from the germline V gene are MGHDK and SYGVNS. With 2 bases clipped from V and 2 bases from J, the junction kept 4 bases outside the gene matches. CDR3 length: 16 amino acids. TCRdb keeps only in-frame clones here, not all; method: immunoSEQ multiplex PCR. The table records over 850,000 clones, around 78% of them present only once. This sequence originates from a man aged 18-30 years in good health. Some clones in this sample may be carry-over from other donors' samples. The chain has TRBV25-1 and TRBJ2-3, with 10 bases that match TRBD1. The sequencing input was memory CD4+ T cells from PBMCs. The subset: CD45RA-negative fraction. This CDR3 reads CASSEPRQGATDTQYF. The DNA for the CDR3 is TGTGCCAGCAGTGAACCAAGACAGGGGGCCACAGATACGCAGTATTTT. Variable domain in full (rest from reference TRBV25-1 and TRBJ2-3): EADIYQTPRYLVIGTGKKITLECSQTMGHDKMYWYQQDPGMELHLIHYSYGVNSTEKGDLSSESTVSRIRTEHFPLTLESARPSHTSQYLCASSEPRQGATDTQYFGPGTRLTVL.